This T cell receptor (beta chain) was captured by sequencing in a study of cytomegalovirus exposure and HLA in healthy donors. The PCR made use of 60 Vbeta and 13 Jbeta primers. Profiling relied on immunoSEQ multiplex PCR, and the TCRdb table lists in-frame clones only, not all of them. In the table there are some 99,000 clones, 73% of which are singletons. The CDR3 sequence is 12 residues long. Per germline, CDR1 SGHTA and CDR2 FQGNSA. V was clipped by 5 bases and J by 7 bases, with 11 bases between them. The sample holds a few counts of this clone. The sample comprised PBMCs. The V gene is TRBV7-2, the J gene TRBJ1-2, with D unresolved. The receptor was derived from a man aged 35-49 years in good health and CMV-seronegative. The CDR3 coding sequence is TGTGCCAGCAGCCCCCGAGCGGGTGGCTACACCTTC. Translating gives CASSPRAGGYTF.